This TCR beta chain derives from a study of human T cells and chemical hapten exposure (dated by TCRdb to about 2021). As for the study more broadly: For sensitization, 2% DPC in acetone was applied to an approximately 2 cm by approximately 2 cm area of upper inner arm skin. Roughly 30 alopecia patients provided blood for TCR sequencing at one to four time points (pre-sensitization, 2, 6 and 24 weeks). Patch testing was done on the upper back using Finn chambers containing 0.01% DPC, and results were scored after 6 days according to International Contact Dermatitis Research Group standards. Throughout the approximately 24-week study period, patients were also given weekly therapeutic DPC doses on the scalp. Libraries were pooled for sequencing, and per-sample TCR yields varied mainly because of small differences in library volumes within the pool. In alopecia patients, the study followed how the peripheral blood TCR repertoire changed in vivo over primary and secondary sensitization to diphenylcyclopropenone (DPC), a hapten. Most of the patients in the cohort were female, and the cohort covered alopecia areata with under or over 50% scalp involvement, alopecia totalis and alopecia universalis. Blood was sampled from patients pre-sensitization (week 0) and at 2, 6 and about 24 weeks after DPC sensitization.

Note on this clonotype: Its antigen is unknown. Nothing much larger sits one base from this clone, and base qualities are not available.

The time point label, read with the paper, signifies: patch test 2, 6 weeks after DPC sensitization. Taken with the paper, the label for treatment or condition translates to: therapeutic diphenylcyclopropenone sensitization with weekly scalp DPC. At each patch-test visit, blood was drawn before the patch test was applied. To be eligible, patients had to be aged 18 to 70, diagnosed with alopecia and judged suitable for DPC therapy, while pregnant patients were excluded. Total RNA was extracted from unfractionated whole blood collected in Tempus Blood RNA tubes. To prepare the library, RACE was applied. Instrument on record: NextSeq 500. During library preparation, unique molecular identifiers were attached to individual cDNA molecules so that TCRs could be counted quantitatively and reproducibly. Both TCR alpha and TCR beta chains were sequenced from each blood RNA sample. The paper's data handling went like this. The median number of TCRs per sample was some 100,000, ranging from 23,224 to 690,600. V, J and CDR3 annotation of the TCR reads was carried out using the Decombinator software suite. For the PS versus PT1 abundance plots, all samples were subsampled to the same number of TCRs (28,000). Expanded TCRs were defined as absent before sensitization and observed at least eight times at the 2-week time point. TCRdb ran its own pipeline on the public reads, namely fastp trimming at Q25 and MiXCR clone calling, and kept in-frame beta chains. Records with the same CDR3 protein are collapsed into one entry carrying the most frequent genes and DNA. V and J calls and clone size were set by TCRdb, not the authors. Present in this sample are 330,000 or so distinct CDR3 sequences, about 6.9% of which were seen just once. Under 7% of the sample is in the top ten clones.

The junction shows trimming of 7 bases on V and 1 base on J, plus 13 bases between the germline ends. Counted from cysteine to phenylalanine, this CDR3 has 14 amino acids. The entry retains the CDR3 DNA only, 42 bases that are in frame from base 1. CDR1 MNHEY and CDR2 SVGAGI were looked up in the germline V gene. The full study reports these points: After repeated subsampling, the strength of the expansion versus patch-test correlation and the threshold at which it became significant changed. DPC sensitization did not change how many TCRs were above 1 in 1000 frequency, and no evidence was found of alterations in global repertoire structure. A positive correlation was found between the number of PT1 expanded TCRs and patch test score, with significance reached at thresholds 8, 16 and 32 but not 4. Expanded TCRs formed significantly more large CDR3 similarity clusters than pre-sensitization or healthy control sets, consistent with antigen-driven responses. Because every patient had alopecia, a presumed autoimmune disease, the patients' immune response might differ from that of healthy individuals.

This specimen consisted of whole blood, obtained in connection with sensitization to the hapten diphenylcyclopropenone (DPC). The clonotype originates from a woman younger than 30 with alopecia areata. Some clones in this sample may be carry-over from other donors' samples. The chain is made from TRBV6-5 and TRBJ1-1; the D gene is perhaps TRBD1, on 5 matching bases. The sequenced DNA is TGTGCCAGCAAGGGGATATTGGCGAACACTGAAGCTTTCTTT. The encoded protein is CASKGILANTEAFF.